The source of this T cell receptor beta chain is a study of blood T cell repertoires in COVID-19. Study-level information: There were acute and convalescent COVID-19 samples, and they came from the United States, Italy and Spain. The cDNA or gDNA used as material had been derived from T cells, B-cell-depleted T cells, or PBMCs.

The germline V gene has CDR1 LNHDA and CDR2 SQIVND (reference sequence). V lost 5 bases and J lost 4; bases outside the gene matches: 21. This CDR3 region has 19 residues. How the authors handled the data: Amplification from reference gene primers served as the basis for estimated nucleated cell counts. Sequencing used immunoSEQ multiplex PCR; TCRdb keeps in-frame clones, though not all of them. V, J and clone size are those of that table, while D and trimming were read from the DNA. The table records around 300,000 clones, around 90% of them present only once. Cohort assignment relied on participant-reported clinical history.

Sequencing input: PBMCs or T cells enriched from blood (not recorded which). The chain carries TRBV19 and TRBJ2-7; TRBD2 agrees at 9 bases. The sequence came from a woman in her 40s who had recovered from COVID-19. This chain's CDR3 is CASSLTMLAGFRWGYEQYF. DNA for the CDR3: TGTGCCAGTAGTCTAACCATGCTAGCGGGATTCCGTTGGGGTTACGAGCAGTACTTC. Based on the CDR3 plus reference TRBV19 and TRBJ2-7, the full variable domain is DGGITQSPKYLFRKEGQNVTLSCEQNLNHDAMYWYRQDPGQGLRLIYYSQIVNDFQKGDIAEGYSVSREKKESFPLTVTSAQKNPTAFYLCASSLTMLAGFRWGYEQYFGPGTRLTVT.